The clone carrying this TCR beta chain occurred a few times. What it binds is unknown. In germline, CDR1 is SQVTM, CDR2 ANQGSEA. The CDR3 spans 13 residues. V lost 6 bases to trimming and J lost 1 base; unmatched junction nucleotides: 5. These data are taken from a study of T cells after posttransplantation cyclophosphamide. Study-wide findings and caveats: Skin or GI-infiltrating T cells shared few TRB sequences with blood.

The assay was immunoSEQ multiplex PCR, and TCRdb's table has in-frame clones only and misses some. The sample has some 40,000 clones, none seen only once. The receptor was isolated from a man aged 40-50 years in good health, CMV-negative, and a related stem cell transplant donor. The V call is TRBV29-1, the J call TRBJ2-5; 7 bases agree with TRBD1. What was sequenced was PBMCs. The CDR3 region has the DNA TGCAGCGTCGGTGGGACAGCCCAAGAGACCCAGTACTTC. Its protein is CSVGGTAQETQYF.